This T cell receptor beta chain appears in the sequencing data of a study of beta chain features in type 1 diabetes. General observations from the study: Shorter TCRB CDR3s, moderately but significantly so, were found in Type 1 diabetes patients in all four CD4+ subsets.

Expressed TCRB transcripts got sequenced, as all isolated RNA was reverse transcribed. Profiled with immunoSEQ multiplex PCR; TCRdb holds only in-frame clones, not every one. The sample comprises under 55,000 clones, roughly 39% of which are singletons, and about 1.5% rests with the top ten. Notes on this clone: Its antigen is unidentified.

In germline, CDR1 is GTSNPN, CDR2 SVGIG (reference sequence). Trimming took off 4 bases at V and 7 bases at J, with 14 bases between the two ends. This CDR3 region has 13 residues. The sequencing input was Tregs from blood. This receptor was identified in a young man with type 1 diabetes. This chain links TRBV30 with TRBJ1-5; a weak D match, TRBD1 (5 bases). The chain's CDR3 is CAWTPGAGQPQHF. Here the CDR3 DNA reads TGTGCCTGGACCCCTGGGGCCGGGCAGCCCCAGCATTTT.